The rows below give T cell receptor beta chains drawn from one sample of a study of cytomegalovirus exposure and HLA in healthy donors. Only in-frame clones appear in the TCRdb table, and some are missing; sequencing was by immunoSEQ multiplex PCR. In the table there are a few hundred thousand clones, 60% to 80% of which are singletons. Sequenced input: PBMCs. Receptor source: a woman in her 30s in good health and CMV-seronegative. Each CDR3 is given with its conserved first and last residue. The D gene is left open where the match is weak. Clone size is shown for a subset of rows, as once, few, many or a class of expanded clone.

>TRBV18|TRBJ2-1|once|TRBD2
CASSPDPLASEQFF
TGTGCCAGCTCACCGGACCCACTAGCGAGTGAGCAGTTCTTC
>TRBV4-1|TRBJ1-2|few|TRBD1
CASSQGTGDNYGYTF
TGCGCCAGCAGCCAAGGGACAGGGGACAACTATGGCTACACCTTC
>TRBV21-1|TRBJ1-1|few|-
CASKDSWVGDTEAFF
TGTGCCAGCAAGGACAGTTGGGTAGGGGACACTGAAGCTTTCTTT
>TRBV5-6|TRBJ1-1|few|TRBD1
CASSLGDRRGTEAFF
TGTGCCAGCAGCTTGGGGGACAGAAGGGGCACTGAAGCTTTCTTT
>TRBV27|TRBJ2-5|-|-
CASRYQGGETQYF
TGTGCCAGCAGGTATCAGGGTGGAGAGACCCAGTACTTC
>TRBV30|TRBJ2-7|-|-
CAWSYGRPYEQYF
TGTGCCTGGAGTTATGGCAGGCCCTACGAGCAGTACTTC
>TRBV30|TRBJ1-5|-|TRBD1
CDWSPDRVQPQHF
TGTGACTGGAGTCCAGACAGGGTACAGCCCCAGCATTTT
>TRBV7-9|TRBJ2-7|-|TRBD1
CASSRRDSYEQYF
TGTGCCAGCAGCCGCCGGGACAGCTACGAGCAGTACTTC
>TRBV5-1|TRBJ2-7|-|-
CASSPFRQAVEQYF
TGCGCCAGCAGCCCCTTCAGACAGGCAGTCGAGCAGTACTTC
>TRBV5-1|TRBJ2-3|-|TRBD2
CASSWSSGRSTDTQYF
TGCGCCAGCAGCTGGTCTAGCGGGCGGAGCACAGATACGCAGTATTTT
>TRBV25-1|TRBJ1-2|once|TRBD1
CASSEYLSTGLLDGYTF
TGTGCCAGCAGTGAATACCTTTCGACAGGGTTACTGGATGGCTACACCTTC
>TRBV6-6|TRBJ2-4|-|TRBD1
CASGTGPAKNIQYF
TGTGCCAGCGGGACAGGGCCAGCCAAAAACATTCAGTACTTC
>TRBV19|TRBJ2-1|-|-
CASSIALVRGNEQFF
TGTGCCAGTAGTATAGCCCTCGTCCGGGGTAATGAGCAGTTCTTC
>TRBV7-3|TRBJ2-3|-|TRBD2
CASSLTLASGGTDTQYF
TGTGCCAGCAGCTTAACTTTGGCTAGCGGGGGCACAGATACGCAGTATTTT
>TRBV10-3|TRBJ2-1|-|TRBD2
CAISGPSGGSSSYNEQFF
TGTGCCATCAGTGGACCTAGCGGGGGCTCTAGCTCCTACAATGAGCAGTTCTTC
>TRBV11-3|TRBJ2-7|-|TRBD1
CASSQDRGTYEQYF
TGTGCCAGCAGCCAGGACAGGGGGACCTACGAGCAGTACTTC
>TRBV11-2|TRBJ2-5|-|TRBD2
CASSPGGNFQETQYF
TGTGCCAGCAGCCCGGGGGGAAACTTCCAAGAGACCCAGTACTTC
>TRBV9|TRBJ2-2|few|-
CASSGPVKRADTGELFF
TGTGCCAGCAGCGGGCCTGTTAAGCGCGCGGACACCGGGGAGCTGTTTTTT
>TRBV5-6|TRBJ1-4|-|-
CASRPQGLGEKLFF
TGTGCCAGCAGGCCACAGGGCCTCGGAGAAAAACTGTTTTTT
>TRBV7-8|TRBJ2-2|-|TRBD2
CASSWTSGSTGELFF
TGTGCCAGCAGCTGGACTAGCGGGAGTACCGGGGAGCTGTTTTTT
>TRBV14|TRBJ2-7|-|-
CASSQGRGPSYEQYF
TGTGCCAGCAGCCAAGGGAGGGGCCCTTCCTACGAGCAGTACTTC
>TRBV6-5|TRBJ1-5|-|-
CASSSQDGGRPQHF
TGTGCCAGCAGTTCCCAGGACGGAGGGCGGCCCCAGCATTTT
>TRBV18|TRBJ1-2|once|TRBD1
CASSPPGTGFNGYTF
TGTGCCAGCTCACCACCGGGGACAGGATTCAATGGCTACACCTTC
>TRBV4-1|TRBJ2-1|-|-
CASSPMGGALRNEQFF
TGCGCCAGCAGCCCAATGGGGGGGGCCTTAAGGAATGAGCAGTTCTTC
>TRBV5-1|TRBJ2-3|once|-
CASSWGDSPSTDTQYF
TGCGCCAGCAGCTGGGGGGACAGTCCTAGCACAGATACGCAGTATTTT
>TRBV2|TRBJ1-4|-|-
CASSLREANEKLFF
TGTGCCAGCAGCCTCAGGGAAGCGAATGAAAAACTGTTTTTT
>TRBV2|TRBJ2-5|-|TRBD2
CASSEVPGLAKNQETQYF
TGTGCCAGCAGTGAAGTCCCGGGACTAGCGAAGAACCAAGAGACCCAGTACTTC
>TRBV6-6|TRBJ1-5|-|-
CATGGEGQPQHF
TGTGCCACCGGAGGGGAAGGACAGCCCCAGCATTTT
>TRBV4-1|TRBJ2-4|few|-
CASSQGVGSLQYF
TGCGCCAGCAGCCAGGGAGTAGGGTCACTTCAGTACTTC
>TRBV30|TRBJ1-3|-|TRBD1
CAWRRTGGNTIYF
TGTGCCTGGAGACGGACAGGCGGAAACACCATATATTTT
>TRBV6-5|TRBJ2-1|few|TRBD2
CASSYSTGGNEQFF
TGTGCCAGCAGTTACTCGACCGGGGGGAATGAGCAGTTCTTC